These T cell receptor beta chains were read from a single sample in a study of a mutant IDH1 vaccine in newly diagnosed glioma. TCRdb keeps only in-frame clones here, not all; method: immunoSEQ multiplex PCR. The sample shows tens of thousands of clones, 74% of them seen only once. No antigen is known for these receptors. This material consisted of PBMCs, taken from a glioma patient whose treatment included an IDH1 peptide vaccine. The receptors here all came from a man aged 50-60 years with glioma. The CDR3 runs from the conserved cysteine through the conserved F or W. A D gene is named only where the DNA matches it firmly. Size is stated for part of the rows, as once, few or many counts, or as a class when the clone is expanded.

TRBV15	NA	TRBJ1-1	NA	CAISRSRDTEAFF	TGTGCTATCTCCAGATCGAGGGACACTGAAGCTTTCTTT
TRBV30	NA	TRBJ1-1	few	CAWTTDSYSKAFF	TGTGCCTGGACTACTGACAGTTACTCTAAAGCTTTCTTT
TRBV9	NA	TRBJ2-3	few	CASSVVPQHTDTQYF	TGTGCCAGCAGCGTAGTGCCCCAACACACAGATACGCAGTATTTT
TRBV5-4	NA	TRBJ2-1	NA	CASSLNRELNEQFF	TGTGCCAGCAGCTTGAACAGGGAGCTCAATGAGCAGTTCTTC
TRBV30	NA	TRBJ1-1	NA	CAWSPGDEVAFF	TGTGCCTGGAGTCCCGGCGACGAGGTGGCTTTCTTT
TRBV27	NA	TRBJ1-4	NA	CASGLTGMDEKLFF	TGTGCCAGCGGTCTTACAGGGATGGATGAAAAACTGTTTTTT
TRBV5-6	TRBD2	TRBJ2-1	NA	CASSLGSGDDNEQFF	TGTGCCAGCAGCTTGGGCAGCGGGGATGACAATGAGCAGTTCTTC
TRBV6-5	NA	TRBJ1-4	NA	CASGRSNEKLFF	TGTGCCAGTGGGCGAAGTAATGAAAAACTGTTTTTT
TRBV18	NA	TRBJ1-2	NA	CASSPSGQNYGYTF	TGTGCCAGCTCACCATCAGGACAGAACTATGGCTACACCTTC
TRBV5-1	NA	TRBJ1-1	NA	CASSLTGANTEAFF	TGCGCCAGCAGCTTGACAGGAGCGAACACTGAAGCTTTCTTT
TRBV27	NA	TRBJ1-2	once	CASSLAGSYGYTF	TGTGCCAGCAGTTTAGCAGGTTCCTATGGCTACACCTTC
TRBV25-1	NA	TRBJ1-5	NA	CASSDGGRQPQHF	TGTGCCAGCAGTGACGGAGGGCGTCAGCCCCAGCATTTT
TRBV28	NA	TRBJ1-2	medium-sized	CASSLEVGGYTF	TGTGCCAGCAGTTTGGAAGTTGGAGGCTACACCTTC
TRBV6-1	NA	TRBJ1-2	NA	CASSEPGTSTNYGYTF	TGTGCCAGCAGTGAACCCGGGACATCTACTAACTATGGCTACACCTTC
TRBV4-1	NA	TRBJ2-2	NA	CASSQGGTSWAGELFF	TGCGCCAGCAGCCAGGGGGGGACATCGTGGGCCGGGGAGCTGTTTTTT
TRBV9	NA	TRBJ1-1	NA	CASSVLQRNTEAFF	TGTGCCAGCAGCGTGCTGCAGAGGAACACTGAAGCTTTCTTT
TRBV6-5	TRBD1	TRBJ2-3	NA	CASSSAGQGPDTQYF	TGTGCCAGCAGTTCCGCTGGACAGGGGCCAGATACGCAGTATTTT
TRBV7-9	NA	TRBJ1-1	NA	CASSFGNMNTEAFF	TGTGCCAGCAGCTTCGGCAACATGAACACTGAAGCTTTCTTT
TRBV2	NA	TRBJ2-2	NA	CASRWTNTGELFF	TGTGCCAGCAGGTGGACAAACACCGGGGAGCTGTTTTTT
TRBV19	NA	TRBJ1-5	NA	CASNTRHDQPQHF	TGTGCCAGTAATACGCGACACGATCAGCCCCAGCATTTT
TRBV25-1	NA	TRBJ2-5	few	CASSKNTGETQYF	TGTGCCAGCAGTAAGAACACAGGGGAGACCCAGTACTTC
TRBV5-4	TRBD1	TRBJ2-7	NA	CASSLGTGNGEQYF	TGTGCCAGCAGCTTGGGGACAGGTAACGGCGAGCAGTACTTC
TRBV6-6	NA	TRBJ1-5	NA	CASSDTGGANQPQHF	TGTGCCAGCAGCGACACTGGAGGGGCAAATCAGCCCCAGCATTTT
TRBV6-5	NA	TRBJ2-7	few	CASSYGGLGAEQYF	TGTGCCAGCAGTTACGGGGGATTGGGAGCCGAGCAGTACTTC
TRBV4-3	NA	TRBJ1-3	NA	CASSRTQQLISGNTIYF	TGCGCCAGCAGCCGAACACAACAGTTAATCTCTGGAAACACCATATATTTT
TRBV6-5	NA	TRBJ1-2	NA	CATSPGANYGYTF	TGTGCCACCTCCCCCGGCGCTAACTATGGCTACACCTTC
TRBV18	TRBD1	TRBJ1-2	NA	CASSPRQGSYGYTF	TGTGCCAGCTCACCGCGACAGGGGTCATATGGCTACACCTTC
TRBV4-1	TRBD1	TRBJ1-1	once	CASSHGTGIASTEAFF	TGCGCCAGCAGCCACGGGACAGGAATAGCGAGCACTGAAGCTTTCTTT
TRBV2	TRBD1	TRBJ1-1	NA	CASRRNRGRDTEAFF	TGTGCCAGCAGAAGAAACAGGGGAAGGGACACTGAAGCTTTCTTT
TRBV13	TRBD2	TRBJ2-3	once	CASSSDGSGGVQYF	TGTGCCAGCAGCTCTGACGGGAGCGGGGGGGTGCAGTATTTT
TRBV29-1	TRBD1	TRBJ1-2	NA	CSVEKGQGVGGYTF	TGCAGCGTTGAAAAGGGACAGGGGGTTGGTGGCTACACCTTC
TRBV5-1	TRBD1	TRBJ2-2	NA	CASSPDRANTGELFF	TGCGCCAGCAGCCCGGACAGGGCGAACACCGGGGAGCTGTTTTTT
TRBV7-9	TRBD2	TRBJ2-7	NA	CASSPGGSYEQYF	TGTGCCAGCAGCCCGGGGGGGAGCTACGAGCAGTACTTC
TRBV6-5	NA	TRBJ2-7	NA	CASQDGDFYEQYF	TGTGCCAGCCAAGATGGGGATTTCTACGAGCAGTACTTC
TRBV30	NA	TRBJ2-1	NA	CAWNPGVGQNNEQFF	TGTGCCTGGAACCCCGGGGTGGGGCAGAACAATGAGCAGTTCTTC
TRBV2	NA	TRBJ2-7	NA	CASRVGNRDIYEQYF	TGTGCCAGCAGGGTGGGGAACAGGGATATCTACGAGCAGTACTTC
TRBV18	NA	TRBJ2-7	NA	CASSPRAVIYEQYF	TGTGCCAGCTCACCAAGGGCAGTTATCTACGAGCAGTACTTC
TRBV2	NA	TRBJ2-6	NA	CASSDYSGANVLTF	TGTGCCAGCAGCGACTATTCTGGGGCCAACGTCCTGACTTTC
TRBV7-9	TRBD1	TRBJ1-1	few	CASELGQGRTEAFF	TGTGCCAGCGAGTTAGGACAGGGGCGGACTGAAGCTTTCTTT
TRBV6-1	NA	TRBJ2-2	few	CASGERVTGELFF	TGTGCCAGCGGGGAAAGGGTGACCGGGGAGCTGTTTTTT
TRBV5-1	TRBD1	TRBJ1-3	NA	CASSLGTGGSSSSGNTIYF	TGCGCCAGCAGCTTGGGGACAGGGGGCTCCTCCAGCTCTGGAAACACCATATATTTT
TRBV6-4	NA	TRBJ1-1	NA	CASSAREGVTEAFF	TGTGCCAGCAGTGCCCGGGAGGGAGTCACTGAAGCTTTCTTT
TRBV29-1	NA	TRBJ1-2	NA	CSVERRKGYTF	TGCAGCGTTGAACGCCGAAAAGGCTACACCTTC
TRBV6-5	NA	TRBJ2-5	NA	CASSSSLNYVQETQYF	TGTGCCAGCAGTTCCTCTCTGAACTACGTCCAAGAGACCCAGTACTTC
TRBV11-1	NA	TRBJ1-1	few	CASSFGHNTEAFF	TGTGCCAGCAGCTTTGGACACAACACTGAAGCTTTCTTT
TRBV30	NA	TRBJ1-1	NA	CAWNRHSEAFF	TGTGCCTGGAACAGGCACAGTGAAGCTTTCTTT
TRBV6-5	NA	TRBJ1-2	many	CASSYSYSYGYTF	TGTGCCAGCAGTTACTCGTACAGCTATGGCTACACCTTC
TRBV29-1	NA	TRBJ2-7	many	CSVDGGFGEQYF	TGCAGCGTTGATGGTGGGTTCGGCGAGCAGTACTTC
TRBV7-9	NA	TRBJ1-5	NA	CASSPSGQPQHF	TGTGCCAGCAGCCCCTCAGGTCAGCCCCAGCATTTT
TRBV27	NA	TRBJ2-7	NA	CASSFGQFYEQYF	TGTGCCAGCAGTTTTGGCCAGTTCTACGAGCAGTACTTC
TRBV5-5	NA	TRBJ1-4	NA	CASSHQGVDEKLFF	TGTGCCAGCAGTCACCAGGGAGTAGATGAAAAACTGTTTTTT
TRBV10-3	TRBD2	TRBJ2-2	NA	CAISSTSGRGELFF	TGTGCCATCAGTTCCACTAGCGGCCGAGGGGAGCTGTTTTTT
TRBV9	TRBD1	TRBJ1-4	NA	CASSPKGPDRVTNEKLFF	TGTGCCAGCAGCCCCAAAGGTCCGGACAGGGTGACTAATGAAAAACTGTTTTTT
TRBV2	NA	TRBJ1-1	NA	CASSEAGGATEAFF	TGTGCCAGCAGTGAAGCCGGCGGGGCGACTGAAGCTTTCTTT
TRBV30	TRBD2	TRBJ2-2	NA	CAWKGGVNTGELFF	TGTGCCTGGAAGGGAGGGGTGAACACCGGGGAGCTGTTTTTT